This T cell receptor beta chain was documented in a study of regulatory T cells. Study-wide points: Hydrophobic residues at CDR3 positions 6 and 7 were enriched in conventional CD4+ T cells of CD3G-deficient patients. Regulatory T cells showed the strongest V-J pair restriction and V/J gene skewing among patient repertoires.

Patients aged 2 to 39 years had fewer naive T cells. CD4+ cells were sorted into CD25-high CD127-low regulatory cells and CD25-low CD127-high conventional cells. A remark on this clone: What it recognizes is unknown.

Primers: 52 TRBV forward and 13 TRBJ reverse. Produced via immunoSEQ multiplex PCR; TCRdb's table is partial and in-frame only. The data hold about 29,000 clones, with around 90% observed a single time. The sequence came from a person between 18 and 35 years old with CD3G deficiency. Material: conventional CD4+ T cells sorted from blood.

DNA of the CDR3: TGTGCCAGCAGTACCACACAGGGGCTACGACAAGAGACCCAGTACTTC. Its translation is CASSTTQGLRQETQYF. The J gene is TRBJ2-5, the V gene TRBV28, with TRBD1 matching 7 bases. The CDR3 is 16 residues long. V shed 5 bases and J 2 bases; nucleotides not matched to a gene: 11. Germline CDR1 is MDHEN and CDR2 is SYDVKM.